This T cell receptor beta chain is from a study of cytomegalovirus exposure and HLA in healthy donors. General study results and limits: It was 164 TCR beta chains that were listed as cytomegalovirus-associated. Among the CMV-associated chains, a few were confirmed in vitro as specific for CMV antigens.

The CDR3 is 15 amino acids. The V end lost 1 base, the J end lost 3 bases, and 13 bases lay between the germline ends. Germline CDR1 reads WSHSY; CDR2 reads SAAADI. To note about this clone: Its specificity is not known.

Sequencing was performed with immunoSEQ multiplex PCR; in TCRdb, only in-frame clones are kept and a portion is missing. The table shows a few hundred thousand clones, with 75% to 95% occurring only once. Sequenced sample: PBMCs. The chain couples TRBV10-2 to TRBJ2-7; TRBD2 is a possible D gene (5 bases). The TCR was taken from a woman younger than 35 in good health and CMV-seronegative. CDR3 sequence reads: CASSEWEKQGYEQYF. CDR3 nucleotide sequence: TGCGCCAGCAGTGAGTGGGAGAAACAAGGCTACGAGCAGTACTTC.